Listed below are T cell receptor beta chains from one sample, sequenced in a study of blood T cell repertoires in COVID-19. TCRdb's copy holds only in-frame clones and misses some; the assay was immunoSEQ multiplex PCR. The repertoire consists of more than 300,000 clones, with more than 70% occurring once and the leading ten covering 10%. Sequenced material: peripheral blood. The receptors originated from a woman aged 25 to 39 with COVID-19, enrolled during active disease. CDR3s include the opening cysteine and the closing phenylalanine or tryptophan. D genes are given only for firm matches. Size tells how often a clone was seen (once, few, many) or the class of an expanded clone, and some rows leave it out.

clone size,J gene,D gene,V gene,CDR3 protein,CDR3 DNA
NA,TRBJ2-7,TRBD2,TRBV6-6,CASSYSSGRKYEQYF,TGTGCCAGCAGTTACTCAAGCGGGAGGAAATACGAGCAGTACTTC
NA,TRBJ2-1,NA,TRBV9,CASSVGPLTAFSYNEQFF,TGTGCCAGCAGCGTAGGGCCGCTCACCGCCTTCTCCTACAATGAGCAGTTCTTC
once,TRBJ2-1,NA,TRBV19,CASSGRPKSGTYNEQFF,TGTGCCAGTAGTGGCAGGCCCAAGTCCGGAACTTACAATGAGCAGTTCTTC
NA,TRBJ2-2,NA,TRBV30,CAWSVRYGELFF,TGTGCCTGGAGTGTCCGGTACGGGGAGCTGTTTTTT
NA,TRBJ2-1,TRBD1,TRBV9,CASSPQTGTGGYNEQFF,TGTGCCAGCAGCCCTCAGACCGGGACAGGGGGCTACAATGAGCAGTTCTTC
NA,TRBJ2-7,TRBD1,TRBV6-5,CASSRGGHREQYF,TGTGCCAGCAGTAGAGGGGGCCATAGAGAGCAGTACTTC
NA,TRBJ2-4,TRBD1,TRBV4-1,CASSRDRWKENIQYF,TGCGCCAGCAGCCGGGACAGGTGGAAGGAAAACATTCAGTACTTC
NA,TRBJ2-3,NA,TRBV9,CASSVAGGASTDTQYF,TGTGCCAGCAGCGTAGCTGGCGGAGCTAGCACAGATACGCAGTATTTT
NA,TRBJ2-4,NA,TRBV3-1/TRBV3-2,CASSQADSLGKNIQYF,TGTGCCAGCAGCCAAGCGGACAGTCTGGGCAAAAACATTCAGTACTTC
NA,TRBJ1-5,TRBD1,TRBV5-5,CASSFGTGPGQPQHF,TGTGCCAGCAGCTTCGGGACAGGGCCCGGTCAGCCCCAGCATTTT
NA,TRBJ1-4,NA,TRBV5-1,CASSSTGQPTNEKLFF,TGCGCCAGCAGCTCCACCGGACAACCAACTAATGAAAAACTGTTTTTT
few,TRBJ1-5,NA,TRBV12-1,CANRGSRGHQPQHF,TGTGCCAACAGGGGGAGCAGGGGACATCAGCCCCAGCATTTT
few,TRBJ2-7,NA,TRBV5-4,CASSLAYGGYEQYF,TGTGCCAGCAGCTTGGCCTACGGCGGCTACGAGCAGTACTTC
NA,TRBJ2-1,TRBD2,TRBV9,CASSPTSGLNEQFF,TGTGCCAGCAGCCCAACTAGCGGACTCAATGAGCAGTTCTTC
NA,TRBJ2-2,NA,TRBV12-5,CASGFLGASVTGELFF,TGTGCTAGTGGTTTTCTGGGGGCGTCCGTCACCGGGGAGCTGTTTTTT
NA,TRBJ2-1,TRBD2,TRBV5-1,CASSLEASGYNEQFF,TGCGCCAGCAGCTTGGAGGCTAGCGGCTACAATGAGCAGTTCTTC
NA,TRBJ1-1,NA,TRBV7-2,CASSGPGTNMNTEAFF,TGTGCCAGCAGCGGCCCCGGGACAAACATGAACACTGAAGCTTTCTTT
many,TRBJ2-4,NA,TRBV19,CASSIGSAGVQYF,TGTGCCAGTAGTATAGGCTCCGCAGGGGTTCAGTACTTC
once,TRBJ2-1,NA,TRBV5-6,CASSSDTHNEQFF,TGTGCCAGCAGCTCGGACACACACAATGAGCAGTTCTTC
NA,TRBJ1-6,TRBD1,TRBV5-1,CASSLGQGASESPLHF,TGCGCCAGCAGCTTGGGGCAGGGGGCGTCAGAATCACCCCTCCACTTT
once,TRBJ2-5,TRBD2,TRBV28,CASSLGGTGGQETQYF,TGTGCCAGCAGTTTAGGAGGGACGGGGGGTCAAGAGACCCAGTACTTC
NA,TRBJ2-5,TRBD2,TRBV4-1,CASSQEGAVAGGRAQYF,TGCGCCAGCAGCCAAGAGGGCGCGGTAGCGGGGGGACGGGCCCAGTACTTC
NA,TRBJ1-5,TRBD1,TRBV6-5,CASSSGQASGQPQHF,TGTGCCAGCAGCTCCGGACAGGCCTCGGGTCAGCCCCAGCATTTT
NA,TRBJ1-5,TRBD1,TRBV6-4,CASSEWDRAINQPQHF,TGTGCCAGCAGTGAATGGGACAGGGCCATCAATCAGCCCCAGCATTTT
NA,TRBJ2-5,NA,TRBV6-1,CASSEGTAMIETQYF,TGTGCCAGCAGTGAAGGGACAGCTATGATCGAGACCCAGTACTTC
NA,TRBJ1-1,NA,TRBV28,CASRSVNTEAFF,TGTGCCAGCAGATCGGTGAACACTGAAGCTTTCTTT
NA,TRBJ2-1,NA,TRBV28,CASSKGLLLTYNEQFF,TGTGCCAGCAGTAAAGGACTACTACTTACCTACAATGAGCAGTTCTTC
NA,TRBJ1-5,TRBD1,TRBV3-1/TRBV3-2,CASSLDRGHQPQHF,TGTGCCAGCAGCCTGGACAGGGGGCATCAGCCCCAGCATTTT
NA,TRBJ1-5,NA,TRBV24-1,CATSDLLRVQPQHF,TGTGCCACCAGTGATTTGCTCAGGGTTCAGCCCCAGCATTTT
NA,TRBJ2-7,TRBD1,TRBV6-5,CASSRTGPSEQYF,TGTGCCAGCTCACGGACAGGGCCAAGCGAGCAGTACTTC
NA,TRBJ2-2,NA,TRBV9,CASSSRVTNTGELFF,TGTGCCAGCAGCTCGCGGGTTACGAACACCGGGGAGCTGTTTTTT
NA,TRBJ1-2,NA,TRBV6-1,CAIWQNLPRGYTF,TGTGCCATTTGGCAGAACCTTCCTAGAGGCTACACCTTC
NA,TRBJ2-7,TRBD1,TRBV28,CASSLGQGFGYEQYF,TGTGCCAGCAGTTTAGGACAGGGGTTCGGGTACGAGCAGTACTTC
few,TRBJ2-7,NA,TRBV2,CASSDGLRAYEQYF,TGTGCCAGCAGTGATGGACTTCGCGCCTACGAGCAGTACTTC
many,TRBJ2-7,TRBD2,TRBV25-1,CASSGPPRVAGDRYEQYF,TGTGCCAGCAGTGGGCCCCCCAGGGTTGCGGGAGATAGGTACGAGCAGTACTTC
once,TRBJ2-7,NA,TRBV4-3,CASSQDLLAPSHEQYF,TGCGCCAGCAGCCAAGATCTGCTAGCACCCTCCCACGAGCAGTACTTC
NA,TRBJ2-5,NA,TRBV28,CASSLYEYQETQYF,TGTGCCAGCAGTTTATATGAGTACCAAGAGACCCAGTACTTC
NA,TRBJ1-1,NA,TRBV27,CASAWGGDTEAFF,TGTGCCAGCGCTTGGGGGGGCGACACTGAAGCTTTCTTT
NA,TRBJ2-1,NA,TRBV2,CASSVLAAYNEQFF,TGTGCCAGCAGTGTCTTAGCGGCCTACAATGAGCAGTTCTTC
NA,TRBJ2-1,NA,TRBV14,CASSQALLAPLFF,TGTGCCAGCAGCCAAGCCCTCCTAGCGCCCCTGTTCTTC
NA,TRBJ1-5,NA,TRBV19,CASTWKGKVNQPQHF,TGTGCCAGTACCTGGAAGGGGAAAGTAAATCAGCCCCAGCATTTT
NA,TRBJ1-2,NA,TRBV19,CASSLLSNYGYTF,TGTGCCAGTAGCCTCCTTTCTAACTATGGCTACACCTTC
NA,TRBJ2-6,NA,TRBV27,CASSPDRSGANVLTF,TGTGCCAGCAGTCCCGACAGGTCTGGGGCCAACGTCCTGACTTTC
NA,TRBJ2-5,NA,TRBV4-1,CASSPVPQETQYF,TGCGCCAGCAGCCCGGTCCCTCAAGAGACCCAGTACTTC
NA,TRBJ2-1,TRBD2,TRBV30,CAWSYTSGYNEQFF,TGTGCCTGGAGTTACACTAGCGGATACAATGAGCAGTTCTTC
NA,TRBJ2-7,NA,TRBV7-6,CASSLGAGSSYEQYF,TGTGCCAGCAGCTTGGGCGCAGGGTCCTCCTACGAGCAGTACTTC
NA,TRBJ1-2,NA,TRBV19,CASSTRDGTWGYTF,TGTGCCAGTAGTACCCGGGACGGGACTTGGGGCTACACCTTC
NA,TRBJ2-7,TRBD1,TRBV11-2,CASRRTGSEQYF,TGTGCCAGCCGCCGGACAGGGAGTGAGCAGTACTTC
NA,TRBJ2-4,NA,TRBV7-2,CASSLDRTPPIQYF,TGTGCCAGCAGCTTAGATCGGACTCCCCCCATTCAGTACTTC
NA,TRBJ2-3,NA,TRBV5-4,CASSSTYYTDTQYF,TGTGCCAGCAGCTCTACCTATTACACAGATACGCAGTATTTT
NA,TRBJ2-3,TRBD2,TRBV19,CASSPGLAGGMTDTQYF,TGTGCCAGTAGTCCAGGACTAGCGGGAGGGATGACAGATACGCAGTATTTT
NA,TRBJ1-5,TRBD1,TRBV9,CASSATGSDQPQHF,TGTGCCAGCAGCGCGACAGGGTCGGACCAGCCCCAGCATTTT
once,TRBJ2-5,NA,TRBV9,CASSVGYSPETQYF,TGTGCCAGCAGCGTAGGGTACTCGCCAGAGACCCAGTACTTC